The 2 T cell receptor beta chains reported below all come from one sample, sequenced in a study of T-cell reconstitution after alpha-beta-depleted transplantation in children. Construction of the TCRbeta library involved unique molecular identifiers. In TCRdb, the PCR reads were re-called with MiXCR into one record per CDR3 protein. The sample contains fewer than 200,000 distinct CDR3 sequences, less than 8% of which appear only once. Sequenced here: PBMCs from the stem cell graft donor, sampled from the stem cell graft. Receptors originate from a human donor who donated a stem cell graft to a child with Wiskott-Aldrich syndrome.

This clonotype has at least ten counts. The chain joins TRBV10-3 to TRBJ2-1, with D possibly TRBD2 on 5 matching bases. The CDR3 runs to 17 residues. Trimming left V 3 bases short and J 0 bases short, with 15 bases between. Germline lookup yields CDR1 ENHRY and CDR2 SYGVKD. The DNA of the CDR3 is TGTGCCATCAGTGAACCGACGGGAAAGAACTCCTACAATGAGCAGTTCTTC. This sequence encodes CAISEPTGKNSYNEQFF.

This clonotype was counted ten times or more. The chain joins TRBV20-1 to TRBJ1-3; 8 bases agree with TRBD1. V was pared by 0 bases and J by 1 base, with 5 bases of the junction left unmatched. CDR1 is DFQATT, CDR2 SNEGSKA, per germline (reference sequence). The CDR3 length is 16 residues. This CDR3 is CSARDLRTGSGNTIYF. CDR3 nucleotides: TGCAGTGCTAGAGATCTGAGGACAGGGTCTGGAAACACCATATATTTT.